A selection of T cell receptor beta chains follows, all from one sample in a study of blood T cell repertoires in COVID-19. The table came from immunoSEQ multiplex PCR; TCRdb's copy has only in-frame clones and leaves some out. The sample includes approximately 500,000 clones, about 88% of them seen just once. Sequenced: peripheral blood. The origin of the receptors is a woman in her forties or fifties with COVID-19, enrolled during active disease. The CDR3 runs from the conserved cysteine through the conserved F or W. The order of the fields is V gene, D gene, clone size, J gene, CDR3 DNA, CDR3 protein. The D gene is left open where the match is weak. Expanded clones are given a class, and other clones once, few, many or no size at all.

v_gene: TRBV19
d_gene: TRBD1
abundance: .
j_gene: TRBJ1-1
CDR3nt: TGTGCCAGTACTAGGGACAGGGGCGAACGAGCTTTCTTT
CDR3aa: CASTRDRGERAFF

v_gene: TRBV10-2
d_gene: TRBD2
abundance: .
j_gene: TRBJ2-1
CDR3nt: TGCGCCAGCAGTGAGTCGGCAGCGGGGGGGCTGGGAGAGCAGTTCTTC
CDR3aa: CASSESAAGGLGEQFF

v_gene: TRBV30
d_gene: TRBD1
abundance: few
j_gene: TRBJ2-5
CDR3nt: TGTGCCGGCGACAGGGGGGAGGGAGAGACCCAGTACTTC
CDR3aa: CAGDRGEGETQYF

v_gene: TRBV5-1
d_gene: TRBD2
abundance: .
j_gene: TRBJ2-1
CDR3nt: TGCGCCAGCAGCTTGGTTTCTAGCGGGACCACCTACAATGAGCAGTTCTTC
CDR3aa: CASSLVSSGTTYNEQFF

v_gene: TRBV6-5
d_gene: TRBD1
abundance: .
j_gene: TRBJ1-2
CDR3nt: TGTGCCAGCGTGGGGTCAGGGGGCGGAGGCTACACCTTC
CDR3aa: CASVGSGGGGYTF

v_gene: TRBV7-7
d_gene: TRBD1
abundance: .
j_gene: TRBJ1-2
CDR3nt: TGTGCCAGCAGCTTAGGAGGGGGCAGCAGCCCTTATGGCTACACCTTC
CDR3aa: CASSLGGGSSPYGYTF

v_gene: TRBV21-1
d_gene: .
abundance: .
j_gene: TRBJ1-5
CDR3nt: TGTGCCAGCAGCAAAGCGCGTCAGGGGTATCAGCCCCAGCATTTT
CDR3aa: CASSKARQGYQPQHF

v_gene: TRBV20-1
d_gene: TRBD1
abundance: .
j_gene: TRBJ2-3
CDR3nt: TGCAGTGGACAGGGAACAGATACGCAGTATTTT
CDR3aa: CSGQGTDTQYF

v_gene: TRBV7-3
d_gene: TRBD2
abundance: once
j_gene: TRBJ2-3
CDR3nt: TGTGCCAGCAGCACCCCCCCCGGGGGGTCTAGCACAGATACGCAGTATTTT
CDR3aa: CASSTPPGGSSTDTQYF

v_gene: TRBV20-1
d_gene: TRBD1
abundance: .
j_gene: TRBJ1-2
CDR3nt: TGCAGTGTAGGACAGGGGGGTGGCTACACCTTC
CDR3aa: CSVGQGGGYTF

v_gene: TRBV27
d_gene: .
abundance: once
j_gene: TRBJ2-3
CDR3nt: TGTGCCAGCAGCCAGAGCCGGGGAGCAGATACGCAGTATTTT
CDR3aa: CASSQSRGADTQYF

v_gene: TRBV30
d_gene: .
abundance: .
j_gene: TRBJ1-2
CDR3nt: TGTGCCCGGAGGGAGGGGATGAATGGCTACACCTTC
CDR3aa: CARREGMNGYTF

v_gene: TRBV9
d_gene: TRBD2
abundance: .
j_gene: TRBJ2-1
CDR3nt: TGTGCCAGCAGCGGAACAGGACTAGCTCACAATGAGCAGTTCTTC
CDR3aa: CASSGTGLAHNEQFF

v_gene: TRBV2
d_gene: TRBD2
abundance: few
j_gene: TRBJ2-3
CDR3nt: TGTGCCAGCAGGGAGATAGCGGGGGGGCGTTCAGATACGCAGTATTTT
CDR3aa: CASREIAGGRSDTQYF

v_gene: TRBV6-1
d_gene: .
abundance: .
j_gene: TRBJ1-3
CDR3nt: TGTGCCAGCAGTGAAACAAGGAGTTATGAAAACACCATATATTTT
CDR3aa: CASSETRSYENTIYF

v_gene: TRBV6-5
d_gene: .
abundance: .
j_gene: TRBJ2-7
CDR3nt: TGTGCCAGCAGTTTTACAGGGTTGGGATACGAGCAGTACTTC
CDR3aa: CASSFTGLGYEQYF

v_gene: TRBV6-5
d_gene: TRBD1
abundance: .
j_gene: TRBJ1-2
CDR3nt: TGTGCCAGCAGCCCAGGGGGCGAGGGCTATGGCTACACCTTC
CDR3aa: CASSPGGEGYGYTF

v_gene: TRBV7-3
d_gene: TRBD1
abundance: few
j_gene: TRBJ2-2
CDR3nt: TGTGCCAGCAGCTTCAATGGACAGGGGGCAAGCGGGGAGCTGTTTTTT
CDR3aa: CASSFNGQGASGELFF

v_gene: TRBV5-3
d_gene: .
abundance: .
j_gene: TRBJ2-2
CDR3nt: TGTGCCAGAAGCTCGGGGGGACAGGCGAACACCGGGGAGCTGTTTTTT
CDR3aa: CARSSGGQANTGELFF

v_gene: TRBV7-9
d_gene: TRBD2
abundance: .
j_gene: TRBJ2-7
CDR3nt: TGTGCCAGCAGCTTAGAAGCGGGGGTCAAAGAGCAGTACTTC
CDR3aa: CASSLEAGVKEQYF

v_gene: TRBV2
d_gene: .
abundance: many
j_gene: TRBJ1-5
CDR3nt: TGTGCCAGCAGTGCGACCTCAGGGCTCTATAGCAATCAGCCCCAGCATTTT
CDR3aa: CASSATSGLYSNQPQHF

v_gene: TRBV4-1
d_gene: .
abundance: .
j_gene: TRBJ2-2
CDR3nt: TGCGCCAGCAGCCAAGATGGGCTCACCGGGGAGCTGTTTTTT
CDR3aa: CASSQDGLTGELFF

v_gene: TRBV28
d_gene: TRBD2
abundance: .
j_gene: TRBJ2-3
CDR3nt: TGTGCCAGCAGTCCGGGGGGGCCTCGGGATACGCAGTATTTT
CDR3aa: CASSPGGPRDTQYF

v_gene: TRBV10-3
d_gene: .
abundance: once
j_gene: TRBJ1-1
CDR3nt: TGTGCCATCAGTGAGTCCAGTCCACAGGTGACCACTGAAGCTTTCTTT
CDR3aa: CAISESSPQVTTEAFF

v_gene: TRBV11-2
d_gene: .
abundance: .
j_gene: TRBJ2-7
CDR3nt: TGTGCCAGCAGCTTAGATCCCAACTACGAGCAGTACTTC
CDR3aa: CASSLDPNYEQYF

v_gene: TRBV2
d_gene: .
abundance: .
j_gene: TRBJ1-5
CDR3nt: TGTGCCAGCAGTGAAGGGGTCACAGCGGCAAATCAGCCCCAGCATTTT
CDR3aa: CASSEGVTAANQPQHF

v_gene: TRBV24-1
d_gene: .
abundance: .
j_gene: TRBJ2-7
CDR3nt: TGTGCCATACATCGTGATGGCCGAGGGCCCTACGAGCAGTACTTC
CDR3aa: CAIHRDGRGPYEQYF

v_gene: TRBV3-1/TRBV3-2
d_gene: .
abundance: .
j_gene: TRBJ1-1
CDR3nt: TGTGCCAGCAGCCAAGGTAACAGGGAAGGGACTGAAGCTTTCTTT
CDR3aa: CASSQGNREGTEAFF

v_gene: TRBV12-3/TRBV12-4
d_gene: TRBD1
abundance: once
j_gene: TRBJ1-1
CDR3nt: TGTGCCAGCAGGCGACAGGGCTACACTGAAGCTTTCTTT
CDR3aa: CASRRQGYTEAFF

v_gene: TRBV5-6
d_gene: .
abundance: .
j_gene: TRBJ2-3
CDR3nt: TGTGCCAGCAGCTGGGGGGTTAGCGCAGATACGCAGTATTTT
CDR3aa: CASSWGVSADTQYF

v_gene: TRBV28
d_gene: .
abundance: .
j_gene: TRBJ1-2
CDR3nt: TGTGCCAGCAGTGCTACCCTGGATGGCTACACCTTC
CDR3aa: CASSATLDGYTF

v_gene: TRBV11-1
d_gene: .
abundance: .
j_gene: TRBJ2-2
CDR3nt: TGTGCCAGCAGGCCACGGGGGTCCACCGGGGAGCTGTTTTTT
CDR3aa: CASRPRGSTGELFF

v_gene: TRBV27
d_gene: TRBD1
abundance: .
j_gene: TRBJ1-5
CDR3nt: TGTGCCAGCAGTCCCACTACGGGACAGGGGGCACCCCAGCATTTT
CDR3aa: CASSPTTGQGAPQHF

v_gene: TRBV28
d_gene: .
abundance: once
j_gene: TRBJ1-6
CDR3nt: TGTGCCAGCAAGAGCGGGGGCAATTCACCCCTCCACTTT
CDR3aa: CASKSGGNSPLHF

v_gene: TRBV5-6
d_gene: TRBD2
abundance: .
j_gene: TRBJ2-1
CDR3nt: TGTGCCAGCAGCGATACTAGCGGATCTTACAATGAGCAGTTCTTC
CDR3aa: CASSDTSGSYNEQFF

v_gene: TRBV5-1
d_gene: .
abundance: .
j_gene: TRBJ2-7
CDR3nt: TGCGCCAGCAGCCTGGGGGGAGGAAGCTCCTACGAGCAGTACTTC
CDR3aa: CASSLGGGSSYEQYF

v_gene: TRBV6-1
d_gene: .
abundance: few
j_gene: TRBJ1-2
CDR3nt: TGTGCCAGCAGTGAACAGGGGAACTATGGCTACACCTTC
CDR3aa: CASSEQGNYGYTF

v_gene: TRBV30
d_gene: .
abundance: .
j_gene: TRBJ1-6
CDR3nt: TGTGCCCGGAGAGTTGGCGGGGGTTCACCCCTCCACTTT
CDR3aa: CARRVGGGSPLHF

v_gene: TRBV27
d_gene: .
abundance: .
j_gene: TRBJ2-7
CDR3nt: TGTGCCAGCAGTTTAATAGGACAGTTGGAACACGAGCAGTACTTC
CDR3aa: CASSLIGQLEHEQYF

v_gene: TRBV7-9
d_gene: .
abundance: .
j_gene: TRBJ1-2
CDR3nt: TGTGCCAGCAGCTTAGAGGGGTTAGGAGGCTACACCTTC
CDR3aa: CASSLEGLGGYTF

v_gene: TRBV5-6
d_gene: TRBD1
abundance: .
j_gene: TRBJ1-6
CDR3nt: TGTGCCAGCAGCCCAGGGACAGACTTCAATTCACCCCTCCACTTT
CDR3aa: CASSPGTDFNSPLHF